The clone carrying this T cell receptor beta chain was detected only a few times. Its antigen is currently unknown. V lost 9 bases to trimming and J lost 3 bases; unmatched junction nucleotides: 8. CDR3 length: 15 amino acids. The V gene's germline CDR1 is LGHNT and CDR2 FRNRAP. The entry originates in a study of T cell repertoires in cytomegalovirus infection. General observations from the study: The ex vivo response showed dominance by HLA-C-restricted CMV-specific TCR beta clonotypes. Public TCR beta family frequency separated CMV-and-HLA carriers, including in an independent cohort.

Each CDR3 protein gets one entry after TCRdb re-called the reads with MiXCR. The table has fewer than 950,000 distinct CDR3 sequences, approximately 30% seen once; the top ten hold 9.5% to 15%. The chain couples TRBV12-5 to TRBJ1-3; TRBD1 agrees at 10 bases. The receptor comes from a human donor in good health (CMV status not recorded). Some clones in this sample may be carry-over from other donors' samples. The sample consisted of cultured CD8+ T cells from PBMCs, taken from culture after CMV antigen stimulation. The CDR3 bases are TGTGCTAGCTCTGACAGGGGGCCTTTTGGAAACACCATATATTTT. Its translation: CASSDRGPFGNTIYF.